This entry lists 30 T cell receptor beta chains sequenced from one sample in a study of T cell responses to AZD1222 COVID-19 vaccine listed by TCRdb under 2021. The method was the immunoSEQ multiplex PCR assay. TCRdb stores this immuneACCESS table with in-frame sequences only. Part of the clones is absent; in the studies checked, under half of the shortfall reflects unresolved V genes, and no reason is known for the rest. In this sample the table shows fewer than 200,000 clones, approximately 92% of which occur a single time. Around 1.6% of the sample rests with the top ten. What the time point label conveys for this sample: baseline before first vaccination. The input for sequencing was peripheral blood, taken on day 0 of AZD1222 vaccination. Receptors were obtained from an adult in good health.

In this sample, this clone turned up a few times. This chain joins TRBV2 and TRBJ2-4; 7 nucleotides agree with TRBD2. Trimming removed 2 bases from V and 1 base from J; junction bases left unmatched: 2. This CDR3 contains 15 residues. The germline V gene has CDR1 SNHLY and CDR2 FYNNEI. The CDR3 loop is CASSESGAAKNIQYF. The DNA of the CDR3 is TGTGCCAGCAGTGAAAGCGGGGCTGCCAAAAACATTCAGTACTTC.

The rearrangement uses TRBV6-5 and TRBJ2-7; no clear D gene. The CDR3 totals 15 residues. Germline CDR1 reads MNHEY; CDR2 reads SVGAGI. The V and J ends lost 6 bases and 0 bases respectively, with 15 bases between them. CDR3: CASRALIGVSYEQYF. The CDR3 nucleotides read TGTGCCAGCAGAGCGCTTATTGGGGTCTCCTACGAGCAGTACTTC.

This rearrangement joins TRBV5-1 to TRBJ1-1, with D hard to call. This CDR3 region has 13 residues. Germline CDR1 reads SGHRS; CDR2 reads YFSETQ. Trimming took 2 bases from V and 2 from J, leaving 7 bases between them. The CDR3 DNA reads as TGCGCCAGCAGCTTTAATTTTAACACTGAAGCTTTCTTT. Its translation is CASSFNFNTEAFF.

This clone appeared a few times. The chain is built from TRBV10-3 and TRBJ1-5; 7 bases fit TRBD1. The V gene end was trimmed by 0 bases and the J gene end by 4 bases; junction bases not matched to a gene: 3. The CDR3 runs to 15 residues. CDR1 is ENHRY and CDR2 is SYGVKD in the germline V gene. Here the CDR3 reads CAISESGGQNQPQHF. The CDR3 nucleotides read TGTGCCATCAGTGAGTCAGGGGGCCAAAATCAGCCCCAGCATTTT.

This clone was detected once. V usage is TRBV4-1 and J usage is TRBJ2-1; TRBD2 agrees at 10 bases. Germline CDR1 and CDR2: MGHRA and YSYEKL. The CDR3 is 15 residues long. With 4 bases clipped from V and 8 bases from J, the junction kept 8 bases outside the gene matches. The CDR3 DNA reads as TGCGCCAGCAGCCGGTCGGGACTAGCGACCGATGAGCAGTTCTTC. Translation gives CASSRSGLATDEQFF.

V and J are TRBV7-2 and TRBJ1-1; the D gene is possibly TRBD1 (5 bases). Trimming pared 5 bases from V and 4 bases from J, leaving 14 bases between. The germline V gene encodes CDR1 SGHTA and CDR2 FQGNSA. There are 14 residues in the CDR3. The CDR3 DNA reads as TGTGCCAGCAGCGACCAGGGTGGGGCCACTGAAGCTTTCTTT. Encoded protein: CASSDQGGATEAFF.

The chain employs TRBV12-3 or TRBV12-4 and TRBJ1-1, with D unresolved. Trimming left V 4 bases short and J 0 bases short, with 6 bases between. The CDR3 loop spans 13 amino acids. The CDR3 region is CASSSGLNTEAFF. The CDR3 bases are TGTGCCAGCAGTTCCGGATTGAACACTGAAGCTTTCTTT.

The chain recombines TRBV9 with TRBJ1-1, with D possibly being TRBD1 (5 bases). V was clipped by 4 bases and J by 9 bases, with 16 bases between them. Per germline, CDR1 SGDLS and CDR2 YYNGEE. CDR3 length: 13 residues. In nucleotides, the CDR3 is TGTGCCAGCAGCTCGGTTGGGGGTTTTAAAGCTTTCTTT. Translating it yields CASSSVGGFKAFF.

This clone has just one count. The chain is built from TRBV11-1 and TRBJ1-1; a weak D match, TRBD1 (5 bases). This CDR3 has 15 residues. Trimming cost V 4 bases and J 5 bases, with 17 bases left between them. Germline CDR1 and CDR2: SGHAT and FQDESV (reference sequence). The CDR3 is CASSSSRAPGTEAFF. The DNA of the CDR3 is TGTGCCAGCAGCTCCTCCAGGGCCCCGGGGACTGAAGCTTTCTTT.

V is TRBV4-2 and J is TRBJ2-7, with TRBD2 matching over 9 bases. The CDR3 is made up of 16 amino acids. The V gene end was trimmed by 4 bases and the J gene end by 3 bases; junction bases not matched to a gene: 10. In germline, CDR1 is LGHNA, CDR2 YNFKEQ. CDR3 in DNA: TGTGCCAGCAGCCGAGCTAGCGGGGTCGGAAGCTACGAGCAGTACTTC. It codes for CASSRASGVGSYEQYF.

The rearrangement links TRBV3-1 (or the pseudogene TRBV3-2) to TRBJ1-4; TRBD1 agrees at 10 bases. Germline lookup yields CDR1 LGHDT and CDR2 YNNKEL (reference sequence). The length of the CDR3 is 14 residues. The trim removed 6 bases at V and 8 bases at J, leaving 6 bases unmatched. The CDR3 here is CASRGDRGGEKLFF. CDR3 DNA: TGTGCCAGCAGGGGGGACAGGGGAGGAGAAAAACTGTTTTTT.

The chain recombines TRBV9 with TRBJ2-3; D perhaps matches TRBD2 (5 bases). Deletions cut 0 bases from V and 2 bases from J, with 22 bases between. Germline values: CDR1 SGDLS, CDR2 YYNGEE. The CDR3 runs to 19 residues. CDR3 residues: CASSVESGFGFGHTDTQYF. CDR3 bases: TGTGCCAGCAGCGTAGAGTCGGGGTTCGGGTTTGGGCACACAGATACGCAGTATTTT.

This rearrangement joins TRBV29-1 to TRBJ1-1; TRBD1 is a possible D gene (5 bases). This CDR3 has 10 amino acids. Trimming cost V 5 bases and J 7 bases, with 8 bases left between them. Germline V gives CDR1 SQVTM, CDR2 ANQGSEA. Written as DNA, the CDR3 is TGCAGCGTTAAACAGGATGAAGCTTTCTTT. Translation gives CSVKQDEAFF.

This chain connects TRBV7-3 to TRBJ2-1; D unclear. Germline CDR1 SGHTA, CDR2 FQGTGA. The ends were cut back, 0 bases at V and 8 bases at J, with 8 bases in the middle. The CDR3 is 13 residues long. Here the CDR3 DNA reads TGTGCCAGCAGCTTAACCTCGGTCCATGAGCAGTTCTTC. Translation gives CASSLTSVHEQFF.

The chain combines TRBV9 with TRBJ2-3; 15 positions agree with TRBD2. Germline V gene sequence: CDR1 SGDLS, CDR2 YYNGEE. The CDR3 consists of 16 residues. Trimming cost V 3 bases and J 6 bases; bases outside gene matches: 5. The CDR3 sequence: CASSAGLAGGRDTQYF. In nucleotides, the CDR3 is TGTGCCAGCAGCGCGGGACTAGCGGGGGGAAGGGATACGCAGTATTTT.

The CDR3 nucleotides are TGTGCCAGCAGCGGTCAGCGGGGGCGGGTTACCGGGGAGCTGTTTTTT. It is translated as CASSGQRGRVTGELFF. The V call is TRBV5-4, the J call TRBJ2-2, with 8 bases matching TRBD2. This CDR3 contains 16 residues. V lost 4 bases, J lost 5 bases, and 10 bases stayed unmatched. Germline V gives CDR1 SGHNT, CDR2 YYREEE (reference sequence).

The chain has TRBV7-2 and TRBJ1-5; D unresolved. Per the germline V gene, CDR1 is SGHTA and CDR2 is FQGNSA. Trimming stripped 4 bases from V and 1 base from J, with 14 bases between. The CDR3 spans 16 residues. The DNA of the CDR3 is TGTGCCAGCAGCTCAAAGGGTGGGCTAAGCAATCAGCCCCAGCATTTT. This translates into CASSSKGGLSNQPQHF. Full variable domain (remainder filled in from reference TRBV7-2 and TRBJ1-5): GAGVSQSPSNKVTEKGKDVELRCDPISGHTALYWYRQSLGQGLEFLIYFQGNSAPDKSGLPSDRFSAERTGGSVSTLTIQRTQQEDSAVYLCASSSKGGLSNQPQHFGDGTRLSIL.

The rearrangement joins TRBV18 to TRBJ2-5; 15 bases fit TRBD2. V lost 4 bases to trimming and J lost 2 bases; unmatched junction nucleotides: 8. The CDR3 has 18 residues. Germline V gene sequence: CDR1 KGHSH, CDR2 LQKENI. Here the CDR3 reads CASSLLGTSGRLQETQYF. CDR3 bases: TGTGCCAGCTCACTACTCGGGACTAGCGGGAGGCTTCAAGAGACCCAGTACTTC.

The V call is TRBV10-1, the J call TRBJ2-2; 8 bases fit TRBD2. The CDR3 is made up of 18 amino acids. The junction had 12 bases not matched to a gene; V was cut back by 0 bases and J by 6 bases. Germline V gene sequence: CDR1 WNHNN, CDR2 SYGVQD (reference sequence). In DNA, the CDR3 is TGCGCCAGCAGTGAGTCAATTCGGGAGGGCTTTATACCCGGGGAGCTGTTTTTT. Translating it yields CASSESIREGFIPGELFF.

The chain carries TRBV12-3 or TRBV12-4 and TRBJ2-2; D possibly corresponds to TRBD2 (5 bases). This CDR3 region has 13 residues. Trimming took off 6 bases at V and 13 bases at J, with 18 bases between the two ends. The CDR3 region is CASRLTSLGWLFF. CDR3 DNA sequence: TGTGCCAGCAGGCTCACTAGTCTTGGATGGCTGTTTTTT.

The rearrangement links TRBV7-3 to TRBJ1-5, with unresolved D. Germline V gene data show CDR1 as SGHTA and CDR2 as FQGTGA. The CDR3 is 13 amino acids. Trimming took 9 bases from V and 6 from J, leaving 15 bases between them. The CDR3 DNA reads TGTGCCAGAGCACTAGGTTCCTCTCAGCCCCAGCATTTT. Amino acid sequence: CARALGSSQPQHF.

In the case of this clone: Other DNA sequences in this sample translate to the same CDR3. The V gene is TRBV30, the J gene TRBJ1-5; perhaps TRBD1 as D (6 bases). CDR1 and CDR2 (germline): GTSNPN, SVGIG (reference sequence). Trimming took off 2 bases at V and 6 bases at J, with 11 bases between the two ends. This CDR3 comprises 13 residues. CDR3 region: CAWSTGSGQPQHF. CDR3 coding DNA: TGTGCCTGGAGTACAGGGTCGGGTCAGCCCCAGCATTTT.

The chain uses TRBV24-1 and TRBJ1-1; 9 positions match TRBD1. The trim removed 4 bases at V and 11 bases at J, leaving 7 bases unmatched. Germline values: CDR1 KGHDR, CDR2 SFDVKD. The CDR3 extends over 13 amino acids. The CDR3 sequence is CATSEAGTGRAFF. CDR3 sequence (DNA): TGTGCCACCAGTGAGGCCGGGACAGGGCGCGCTTTCTTT.

V is TRBV2 and J is TRBJ1-3, with D unresolved. The CDR3 runs to 14 residues. V was cut by 4 bases and J by 0 bases, with 7 bases left in between. CDR1 is SNHLY, CDR2 FYNNEI, per germline. For the CDR3, the DNA is TGTGCCAGCAGTGCGGGTTTCTCTGGAAACACCATATATTTT. As protein: CASSAGFSGNTIYF.

The chain couples TRBV6-5 to TRBJ2-5; TRBD1 matches 8 bases. The length of the CDR3 is 13 residues. Germline CDR1 reads MNHEY; CDR2 reads SVGAGI. The J segment lost 4 bases and the V segment lost 6 bases, leaving 4 bases of the junction unmatched. In DNA, the CDR3 is TGTGCCAGCAGGCGACAGGGGAGAGAGACCCAGTACTTC. This codes for CASRRQGRETQYF.

The chain uses TRBV5-1 and TRBJ2-3, with TRBD2 identical over 13 bases. CDR1 and CDR2 from the germline V gene are SGHRS and YFSETQ. This CDR3 is 17 amino acids long. Trimming cost V 5 bases and J 1 base; bases outside gene matches: 7. CDR3 bases: TGCGCCAGCAGAAAAGGACTAGCGGGAGATGGCACAGATACGCAGTATTTT. Its translation: CASRKGLAGDGTDTQYF.

The genes are TRBV30 and TRBJ1-6; D is ambiguous. Germline V lookup: CDR1 GTSNPN, CDR2 SVGIG (reference sequence). The V end was cut by 2 bases, the J end by 0 bases, with 8 bases between. The CDR3 has 15 residues. CDR3 protein: CAWSPLSSYNSPLHF. The DNA for the CDR3 is TGTGCCTGGAGTCCCCTCTCCTCCTATAATTCACCCCTCCACTTT.

The chain combines TRBV4-2 with TRBJ1-1; possible D gene TRBD1, 5 bases. Trimming stripped 0 bases from V and 4 bases from J, with 9 bases between. This CDR3 is 14 amino acids long. Germline V lookup: CDR1 LGHNA, CDR2 YNFKEQ. This CDR3 reads CASSQDFGGTEAFF. As DNA, the CDR3 is TGTGCCAGCAGCCAAGATTTCGGGGGCACTGAAGCTTTCTTT.

The CDR3, as DNA: TGTGCCAGCAGTCTAGGTTCACAGGGTGAAGCTTTCTTT. Translating it yields CASSLGSQGEAFF. The rearrangement joins TRBV27 to TRBJ1-1, with D possibly matching TRBD1 (6 bases). In germline, CDR1 is MNHEY, CDR2 SMNVEV (reference sequence). V lost 5 bases and J 7 bases, leaving 14 bases between the germline ends. The CDR3 has 13 amino acids.

The V gene is TRBV19, the J gene TRBJ2-7; 10 bases are a match to TRBD2. Germline lookup yields CDR1 LNHDA and CDR2 SQIVND (reference sequence). The CDR3 length is 14 residues. The V and J ends lost 5 bases and 7 bases, in that order; junction bases with no gene match: 8. In DNA, the CDR3 is TGTGCCAGTAGTGCGACCGGGACTAGCGTGGAGCAGTACTTC. It translates to CASSATGTSVEQYF. Filled out from reference TRBV19 and TRBJ2-7, the complete variable domain reads DGGITQSPKYLFRKEGQNVTLSCEQNLNHDAMYWYRQDPGQGLRLIYYSQIVNDFQKGDIAEGYSVSREKKESFPLTVTSAQKNPTAFYLCASSATGTSVEQYFGPGTRLTVT.